These T cell receptor beta chains were read from a single sample in a study of neurological immune-mediated disorders. Using its own MiXCR run on the 5' RACE reads, TCRdb lists one record per CDR3 protein. The data hold more than 100,000 distinct CDR3 sequences, with about 10% observed a single time. Sequenced: PBMCs. The source of these receptors is a female donor with HTLV-1-associated myelopathy (HAM/TSP). Both conserved end residues are part of each CDR3. The D gene is left open where the match is weak. Clone sizes are given selectively: once, few, many, or a class where the clone is expanded.

D,V,size,J,CDR3,DNA
.,TRBV29-1,many,TRBJ1-2,CSVESPLQGFYGYTF,TGCAGCGTTGAAAGTCCCCTACAGGGTTTCTATGGCTACACCTTC
.,TRBV5-5,many,TRBJ2-5,CASKMSGETQYF,TGTGCCAGCAAAATGTCCGGGGAGACCCAGTACTTC
TRBD1,TRBV27,many,TRBJ2-7,CASSSSYARWGQNYEQYF,TGTGCCAGCAGTTCAAGTTACGCAAGGTGGGGACAGAATTACGAGCAGTACTTC
.,TRBV9,few,TRBJ1-4,CASSTGRLAVMGEKLFF,TGTGCCAGCAGCACCGGCCGGTTGGCCGTGATGGGTGAAAAACTGTTTTTT
TRBD2,TRBV6-6,many,TRBJ2-1,CASNSPHVQRGRPNEQFF,TGTGCCAGCAACTCCCCCCATGTCCAGCGGGGGCGGCCCAATGAGCAGTTCTTC
.,TRBV28,many,TRBJ2-7,CASSLASGSTYEQYF,TGTGCCAGCAGTTTAGCCTCTGGGTCGACCTACGAGCAGTACTTC
.,TRBV19,.,TRBJ1-5,CATSLGVGPQHF,TGTGCCACCTCACTCGGGGTAGGACCCCAGCATTTT
TRBD1,TRBV20-1,many,TRBJ2-5,CSAREARTGVETQYF,TGCAGTGCTAGAGAAGCCCGGACAGGGGTAGAGACCCAGTACTTC
.,TRBV5-1,many,TRBJ1-4,CASSLGRLISEKLFF,TGCGCCAGCAGCTTGGGTCGCCTTATTAGTGAAAAACTGTTTTTT
.,TRBV20-1,many,TRBJ2-1,CSAKAGGSSYNEQFF,TGCAGTGCTAAGGCCGGGGGTTCCTCCTACAATGAGCAGTTCTTC
.,TRBV15,many,TRBJ2-1,CATSRDRGSSYNEQFF,TGTGCCACCAGCAGAGATCGGGGAAGCTCCTACAATGAGCAGTTCTTC
.,TRBV5-8,many,TRBJ1-5,CASSLGTGIWSNQPQHF,TGTGCCAGCAGCTTGGGGACCGGGATCTGGAGCAATCAGCCCCAGCATTTT
.,TRBV6-2/TRBV6-3,many,TRBJ1-2,CASRLPPLGRRANYGYTF,TGTGCCAGCAGGCTACCGCCACTCGGGCGGAGAGCTAACTATGGCTACACCTTC
.,TRBV5-1,few,TRBJ2-1,CASSQTRNEQFF,TGCGCCAGCAGCCAGACTAGGAATGAGCAGTTCTTC
TRBD1,TRBV20-1,many,TRBJ2-5,CSARGDRVNQETQYF,TGCAGTGCTAGGGGGGACAGGGTCAACCAAGAGACCCAGTACTTC
.,TRBV10-3,few,TRBJ1-5,CAISESENQPQHF,TGTGCCATCAGTGAGTCAGAGAATCAGCCCCAGCATTTT
.,TRBV29-1,few,TRBJ1-4,CSVDAGQGTNEKLFF,TGCAGCGTCGACGCAGGGCAGGGAACTAATGAAAAACTGTTTTTT
.,TRBV9,many,TRBJ2-1,CASSVLRGRGPAYNEQFF,TGTGCCAGCAGCGTATTAAGGGGCAGAGGTCCGGCATACAATGAGCAGTTCTTC
.,TRBV6-6,few,TRBJ1-5,CASSKQGSDQPQHF,TGTGCCAGCAGTAAACAGGGATCGGATCAGCCCCAGCATTTT
.,TRBV6-6,many,TRBJ1-1,CASSYIEGDTEAFF,TGTGCCAGCAGTTACATTGAGGGAGACACTGAAGCTTTCTTT
.,TRBV20-1,many,TRBJ2-7,CSARDMASGFFYEQYF,TGCAGTGCTAGAGATATGGCGTCCGGTTTTTTCTACGAGCAGTACTTC
.,TRBV7-2,many,TRBJ1-2,CASSPLLRRRKTLTTNYGYTF,TGTGCCAGCAGCCCCCTTTTGAGACGGAGGAAGACTCTAACCACTAACTATGGCTACACCTTC
TRBD2,TRBV5-1,many,TRBJ2-3,CASSFGRGGSTDTQYF,TGCGCCAGCAGCTTCGGGCGGGGGGGAAGCACAGATACGCAGTATTTT
.,TRBV2,many,TRBJ1-5,CASSVEGSGNQPQHF,TGTGCCAGCAGTGTGGAGGGATCGGGCAATCAGCCCCAGCATTTT
.,TRBV9,.,TRBJ1-5,CASSVDIYQPQHF,TGTGCCAGCAGCGTGGACATCTATCAGCCCCAGCATTTT
TRBD1,TRBV2,many,TRBJ2-1,CASSRDRGGNEQFF,TGTGCCAGCAGTAGGGACAGGGGAGGGAATGAGCAGTTCTTC
.,TRBV6-5,many,TRBJ2-2,CASSRLGELFF,TGTGCCAGCAGCCGCCTAGGGGAGCTGTTTTTT
.,TRBV4-1,many,TRBJ2-7,CASSQELQISYEQYF,TGCGCCAGCAGCCAAGAGTTACAGATCTCCTACGAGCAGTACTTC
.,TRBV20-1,many,TRBJ2-6,CSAVPLSGANVLTF,TGCAGTGCTGTTCCACTCTCTGGGGCCAACGTCCTGACTTTC
.,TRBV5-1,many,TRBJ2-7,CASSSTLADLEQYF,TGCGCCAGCAGCTCGACATTGGCGGATCTCGAGCAGTACTTC
TRBD2,TRBV20-1,many,TRBJ2-3,CSATSGGLTDTQYF,TGCAGTGCCACTAGCGGGGGCTTGACAGATACGCAGTATTTT
TRBD2,TRBV5-1,many,TRBJ2-3,CASRAGTSDTDTQYF,TGCGCCAGCAGGGCCGGGACTAGCGACACAGATACGCAGTATTTT
.,TRBV13,.,TRBJ2-7,CASSTSPGRATYEQYF,TGTGCCAGCAGCACCTCACCCGGCAGGGCGACCTACGAGCAGTACTTC
TRBD1,TRBV6-5,many,TRBJ2-7,CASSYSGRQGYEQYF,TGTGCCAGCAGTTACTCAGGTCGACAGGGGTATGAGCAGTACTTC